These 24 T cell receptor beta chains originate from one sample sequenced in a study of beta chain features in type 1 diabetes. Their antigens remain unidentified. Sequenced material consisted of expressed TCRB transcripts (all of the isolated RNA was reverse transcribed). TCRdb's copy holds only in-frame clones and misses some; the assay was immunoSEQ multiplex PCR. The sample gives a few hundred thousand clones, roughly 22% of which show up once; 0.028% is in the top ten. General study results and limits: Within each of all four CD4+ subsets, Type 1 diabetes patients had TCRB CDR3s that were moderately but significantly shorter.

The sample was naive CD4+ T cells from blood. These receptors all come from a woman aged 40 to 50 with type 1 diabetes.

V is TRBV25-1 and J is TRBJ2-3; a possible D gene is TRBD2 (5 bases). Germline V gene sequence: CDR1 MGHDK, CDR2 SYGVNS. This CDR3 comprises 14 residues. V was trimmed by 2 bases and J by 1 base, leaving 7 bases between them. CDR3: CASSEHGGTDTQYF. CDR3 coding DNA: TGTGCCAGCAGTGAACACGGGGGCACAGATACGCAGTATTTT.

The genes are TRBV18 and TRBJ2-1; D is undetermined. There are 16 residues in the CDR3. Trimming removed 3 bases from V and 9 bases from J, with 21 bases in between. Germline V gives CDR1 KGHSH, CDR2 LQKENI. CDR3 in amino acids: CASSPSSLLSVSEQFF. DNA of the CDR3: TGTGCCAGCTCACCTAGCAGCCTCCTCTCGGTCAGTGAGCAGTTCTTC.

V usage is TRBV7-9 and J usage is TRBJ2-3; 9 bases fit TRBD2. The length of the CDR3 is 16 residues. V was clipped by 6 bases and J by 4 bases; unmatched bases: 11. Germline V CDR1 and CDR2: SEHNR, FQNEAQ (reference sequence). The CDR3 spells CASSSGPSGIADTQYF. The CDR3 region has the DNA TGTGCCAGCAGTTCGGGGCCTAGCGGGATCGCAGATACGCAGTATTTT.

This clone appeared a few times. V is TRBV20-1 and J is TRBJ2-4, with a possible D match to TRBD1 (8 bases). Germline values: CDR1 DFQATT, CDR2 SNEGSKA (reference sequence). Trimming took 6 bases from V and 12 from J, leaving 15 bases between them. The CDR3 runs 11 residues. The CDR3 nucleotides are TGCAGTGCACCGACAGGGGAGGGTCAGTACTTC. Translation: CSAPTGEGQYF.

There are a few counts of this clone. The CDR3 is CAISDLGDEQFF. The CDR3 DNA reads TGTGCCATCAGTGACCTCGGGGATGAGCAGTTCTTC. The chain links TRBV10-3 to TRBJ2-1; possibly TRBD2 for D (5 bases). This CDR3 is built from 12 residues. From germline, CDR1 is ENHRY and CDR2 SYGVKD. V was clipped by 3 bases and J by 8 bases, with 8 bases between them.

This clone was seen a few times. This chain joins TRBV4-2 and TRBJ2-1, with TRBD2 identical over 7 bases. The CDR3 is made up of 15 amino acids. From germline, CDR1 is LGHNA and CDR2 YNFKEQ. The junction had 7 bases not matched to a gene; V was cut back by 1 base and J by 7 bases. The CDR3, as DNA: TGTGCCAGCAGCCAAGGCGGAGCGGGAAGGAATGAGCAGTTCTTC. Translation gives CASSQGGAGRNEQFF.

The V gene is TRBV28, the J gene TRBJ2-1, with a possible D match to TRBD2 (5 bases). The CDR3 length is 16 residues. Germline V gene sequence: CDR1 MDHEN, CDR2 SYDVKM. V lost 2 bases, J lost 8 bases, and 19 bases lay in between. CDR3 region: CASSLIAPGKLHEQFF. The CDR3 DNA reads as TGTGCCAGCAGTTTAATCGCGCCGGGAAAGCTCCATGAGCAGTTCTTC.

This clone has just a few counts. The J gene is TRBJ2-4, the V gene TRBV7-2; tentatively, D is TRBD1 (5 bases). The CDR3 totals 12 residues. Trimming removed 3 bases from V and 7 bases from J, with 7 bases in between. Germline values: CDR1 SGHTA, CDR2 FQGNSA. The CDR3 DNA reads TGTGCCAGCAGCTTCAAGGGGAACATTCAGTACTTC. This codes for CASSFKGNIQYF.

The table lists this clone with a few counts. This rearrangement joins TRBV29-1 to TRBJ1-3, with 9 bases fitting TRBD1. The germline V gene encodes CDR1 SQVTM and CDR2 ANQGSEA. This CDR3 is 14 amino acids long. With V trimmed by 6 bases and J by 2 bases, 5 bases remained unmatched. DNA of the CDR3: TGCAGCGTCGACGGGACAGGGACTGGAAACACCATATATTTT. Residues: CSVDGTGTGNTIYF.

The chain couples TRBV5-1 to TRBJ2-1; 12 bases line up with TRBD2. Trimming cost V 4 bases and J 4 bases; bases outside gene matches: 6. The length of the CDR3 is 16 residues. CDR1 SGHRS and CDR2 YFSETQ come from the germline V gene. The CDR3 coding sequence is TGCGCCAGCAGCCTGGGGACTAGCGGGCCATACAATGAGCAGTTCTTC. This translates into CASSLGTSGPYNEQFF.

The chain links TRBV11-1 to TRBJ2-5, with a weak D call TRBD2 (5 bases). This CDR3 has 14 residues. Germline V gene data show CDR1 as SGHAT and CDR2 as FQDESV (reference sequence). V was shortened by 7 bases and J by 4 bases, with 16 bases between the two germline ends. In DNA form, the CDR3 reads TGTGCCAGCAAGTCAATCAGCGGCCCAGAGACCCAGTACTTC. It is translated as CASKSISGPETQYF.

This clone showed up just a few times. V gene TRBV7-9 combines with J gene TRBJ1-2; TRBD1 might be the D (6 bases). From germline, CDR1 is SEHNR and CDR2 FQNEAQ (reference sequence). V dropped 5 bases and J dropped 3 bases, with 13 bases sitting between them. The CDR3 consists of 14 residues. CDR3 region: CASSNGQRHYGYTF. CDR3 DNA sequence: TGTGCCAGCAGCAACGGACAGCGCCACTATGGCTACACCTTC.

This clone showed up just a few times. The chain carries TRBV9 and TRBJ2-1; D possibly corresponds to TRBD2 (6 bases). CDR3 length: 15 residues. CDR1 and CDR2 (germline): SGDLS, YYNGEE. V lost 2 bases, J lost 6 bases, and 15 bases lay in between. The chain's CDR3 is CASSVRDSTGNEQFF. CDR3 nucleotides: TGTGCCAGCAGCGTCCGGGACTCGACGGGCAATGAGCAGTTCTTC.

This clone came up a few times. The chain joins TRBV29-1 to TRBJ1-2; D is perhaps TRBD1 (5 bases). Trimming stripped 2 bases from V and 7 bases from J, with 8 bases between. The germline V gene has CDR1 SQVTM and CDR2 ANQGSEA. CDR3 length equals 11 residues. The CDR3 DNA follows: TGCAGCGTTGAAATCGGGGGTGGCTACACCTTC. It yields the protein CSVEIGGGYTF.

This clone was detected only a few times. The V gene is TRBV7-2, the J gene TRBJ1-5; D gene uncertain. Germline V gene sequence: CDR1 SGHTA, CDR2 FQGNSA. V was clipped by 0 bases and J by 3 bases, with 9 bases between them. The CDR3 runs to 15 residues. The CDR3 protein is CASSLATDFNQPQHF. CDR3 nucleotides: TGTGCCAGCAGCTTAGCTACGGACTTCAATCAGCCCCAGCATTTT.

This clone was seen a handful of times. The CDR3 region has the DNA TGTGCCAGCAGTATTGGACTGGACAGGGTGACTTTC. Translated: CASSIGLDRVTF. J is TRBJ2-6 and V is TRBV28, with 8 bases identical to TRBD1. The ends lost 5 bases at V and 17 bases at J; junction bases unmatched: 8. Germline assignment: CDR1 MDHEN and CDR2 SYDVKM. The CDR3 has 12 residues.

The V call is TRBV5-6, the J call TRBJ1-1; the D is unclear. The germline V gene has CDR1 SGHDT and CDR2 YYEEEE. V lost 0 bases and J lost 5, with 11 bases in between. CDR3 length: 14 amino acids. CDR3 nucleotide sequence: TGTGCCAGCAGCTTGGTGGGTTCGGGGACTGAAGCTTTCTTT. This sequence encodes CASSLVGSGTEAFF.

This clone has just a few counts. Additional DNA sequences in this sample encode the identical CDR3. The chain employs TRBV11-2 and TRBJ1-2; tentatively, D is TRBD1 (6 bases). The CDR3 is made up of 13 amino acids. V lost 5 bases to trimming and J lost 3 bases, with 10 bases between them. CDR1 is SGHAT, CDR2 FQNNGV, per germline. The CDR3 DNA follows: TGTGCCAGCAGCCCGACAGGAGACTATGGCTACACCTTC. It codes for CASSPTGDYGYTF.

This clone turned up a few times. The chain employs TRBV5-4 and TRBJ1-2, with D possibly matching TRBD1 (6 bases). The V gene's germline CDR1 is SGHNT and CDR2 YYREEE (reference sequence). V was shortened by 0 bases and J by 4 bases, with 19 bases between the two germline ends. There are 17 residues in the CDR3. The CDR3 loop is CASSLASRGNNGYGYTF. The CDR3 DNA is TGTGCCAGCAGCTTGGCCTCCAGGGGTAACAATGGCTATGGCTACACCTTC.

CDR3 nucleotides: TGCGCCAGCAGCCAAGGGGACAGGGAGGTCTCACCCCTCCACTTT. Amino acid sequence: CASSQGDREVSPLHF. The chain uses TRBV4-1 and TRBJ1-6, with 9 bases lining up with TRBD1. CDR1 and CDR2 (germline): MGHRA, YSYEKL. V dropped 1 base and J dropped 10; count of bases not matched to a gene: 5. The CDR3 is 15 residues long.

V is TRBV4-3 and J is TRBJ2-1; 8 positions match TRBD2. The CDR3 covers 16 residues. With 1 base clipped from V and 2 bases from J, the junction kept 4 bases outside the gene matches. Germline V lookup: CDR1 LGHNA, CDR2 YSLEER. In DNA form, the CDR3 reads TGCGCCAGCAGCCAAGCTCTACTAGCGGCCTACAATGAGCAGTTCTTC. Its translation: CASSQALLAAYNEQFF.

The chain employs TRBV5-7 and TRBJ2-3, with 10 positions matching TRBD2. TRBV5-7 is an ORF for which the function is uncertain. The CDR3 spans 17 residues. The junction had 8 bases not matched to a gene; V was cut back by 0 bases and J by 4 bases. CDR3 bases: TGTGCCAGCAGCTTGGGGCTAGCGGGAGTTGCAGCAGATACGCAGTATTTT. Translating gives CASSLGLAGVAADTQYF.

This chain joins TRBV30 and TRBJ2-3, with D unresolved. V shed 0 bases and J shed 4 bases, with 8 bases lying between them. Per the germline V gene, CDR1 is GTSNPN and CDR2 is SVGIG (reference sequence). The CDR3 is made up of 13 amino acids. As DNA, the CDR3 is TGTGCCTGGAGTGTACTCCCCCCAGATACGCAGTATTTT. Amino acids: CAWSVLPPDTQYF. The variable domain in full, completed from reference TRBV30 and TRBJ2-3, reads SQTIHQWPATLVQPVGSPLSLECTVEGTSNPNLYWYRQAAGRGLQLLFYSVGIGQISSEVPQNLSASRPQDRQFILSSKKLLLSDSGFYLCAWSVLPPDTQYFGPGTRLTVL.

Only a few counts were recorded for this clone. The chain uses TRBV5-1 and TRBJ1-2; TRBD1 matches at 9 bases. J lost 4 bases, V lost 5 bases, and 12 bases had no gene match. From germline, CDR1 is SGHRS and CDR2 YFSETQ. This CDR3 has 16 residues. The CDR3 DNA reads TGCGCCAGCAGTCGGGGACAGGGCCGAGGGACCTATGGCTACACCTTC. It translates to CASSRGQGRGTYGYTF.